A single sample is the source of the 24 T cell receptor beta chains below, sequenced in a study of identical twins (dated by TCRdb to the mid-2010s). To prepare the library, 5' RACE was applied. Sequencing used an Illumina HiSeq 2000. TCRdb itself trimmed the public reads at Q25 with fastp, ran MiXCR and retained productive beta chains. Identical CDR3 proteins give one entry, which carries the most common genes and DNA. This sample holds about 280,000 distinct CDR3 sequences; under 9% were observed only once. The ten top clones hold around 2.1% of the sample. This same sample was also taken into another study, of yellow fever vaccine responses in identical twins.

Sequencing was carried out using memory (CD45RO+) T cells sorted from blood. The sample's cell subset or site label, in plain terms: CD45RO+ enriched T cells. The receptor set was obtained from a woman in her late teens or twenties in good health.

Only a few counts were recorded for this clonotype. The chain combines TRBV6-5 with TRBJ2-5; unclear D gene. Germline V gene data show CDR1 as MNHEY and CDR2 as SVGAGI. The CDR3 runs to 15 residues. V was pared by 0 bases and J by 1 base, with 9 bases between. Here the CDR3 DNA reads TGTGCCAGCAGTTACTCCGGGCCGGGCCAAGAGACCCAGTACTTC. Translating gives CASSYSGPGQETQYF.

This chain links TRBV6-1 with TRBJ2-7; 10 bases are shared with TRBD2. The CDR3 is 15 amino acids. Germline CDR1 MNHNS, CDR2 SASEGT. The V segment lost 6 bases and the J segment 4 bases; nucleotides outside the gene matches: 9. For the CDR3, the DNA is TGTGCCAGCAGCAATCTAGCGGGAGCTTTTTACGAGCAGTACTTC. As protein: CASSNLAGAFYEQYF.

In its sample, this clonotype was seen many times. This sequence joins TRBV29-1 and TRBJ1-4; 7 bases fit TRBD1. The V segment lost 4 bases and the J segment 8 bases; nucleotides outside the gene matches: 7. This CDR3 region has 13 residues. CDR1 is SQVTM and CDR2 is ANQGSEA in the germline V gene. The CDR3 coding sequence is TGCAGCGTTGCGGAGACAGGGAGGGAAAAACTGTTTTTT. It codes for CSVAETGREKLFF.

A note on this clonotype: A read error may be the cause here, since a much bigger clone is one base away. This chain uses TRBV5-1 with TRBJ2-3, with D tentatively TRBD2 (6 bases). This CDR3 is 15 amino acids long. Trimming removed 3 bases at V and 2 bases at J, with 13 bases between. Germline values: CDR1 SGHRS, CDR2 YFSETQ. The CDR3 DNA reads as TGCGCCAGCAGCTGGATAGCGGCGTACACAGATACGCAGTATTTT. It encodes CASSWIAAYTDTQYF.

This clonotype was seen ten or more times. The chain combines TRBV4-1 with TRBJ1-3; no definite D call. The CDR3 is 20 amino acids. Germline V gives CDR1 MGHRA, CDR2 YSYEKL. The V end lost 0 bases, the J end lost 1 base, and 22 bases lay between the germline ends. CDR3 loop: CASSQDLASRPLLSGNTIYF. CDR3 nucleotides: TGCGCCAGCAGCCAAGATCTCGCCTCCCGACCGCTCCTGTCTGGAAACACCATATATTTT.

The rearrangement uses TRBV4-1 and TRBJ2-3, with TRBD2 matching over 9 bases. This CDR3 contains 16 residues. Germline CDR1 and CDR2: MGHRA and YSYEKL. Unmatched junction bases numbered 12, after V lost 4 bases and J lost 7 bases. CDR3 DNA: TGCGCCAGCAGCCCCACCCTTAGCGGGAGCCGGCATACGCAGTATTTT. Its translation: CASSPTLSGSRHTQYF.

In this sample, this clonotype turned up a few times. CDR3 protein: CSVEPGQGRVTDTQYF. DNA for the CDR3: TGCAGCGTTGAACCCGGACAGGGAAGAGTGACAGATACGCAGTATTTT. The chain combines TRBV29-1 with TRBJ2-3; 8 positions agree with TRBD1. The CDR3 loop spans 16 amino acids. Unmatched junction bases numbered 10, after V lost 2 bases and J lost 3 bases. The germline CDR1 and CDR2 sequences are SQVTM and ANQGSEA.

Only a few counts were recorded for this clonotype. The J gene is TRBJ2-1, the V gene TRBV3-1, with D perhaps TRBD2 (5 bases). This CDR3 is built from 16 residues. Trimming shortened V by 3 bases and J by 7 bases, and 19 bases separated the two germline ends. The germline V gene encodes CDR1 LGHDT and CDR2 YNNKEL (reference sequence). CDR3 loop: CASSHPTGKRLNEQFF. DNA of the CDR3: TGTGCCAGCAGCCACCCGACCGGGAAGAGACTGAATGAGCAGTTCTTC.

Ten or more counts support this clonotype. V gene TRBV12-3 or TRBV12-4 combines with J gene TRBJ2-5; a weak D match, TRBD1 (5 bases). This CDR3 has 13 amino acids. V lost 2 bases and J 3 bases, leaving 7 bases between the germline ends. The CDR3: CASSLKGEETQYF. The CDR3 DNA reads as TGTGCCAGCAGTTTAAAAGGGGAAGAGACCCAGTACTTC.

This clonotype has at least ten counts. The gene calls are TRBV6-1 and TRBJ2-3; 8 bases align to TRBD2. The CDR3 extends over 16 amino acids. The junction had 11 bases not matched to a gene; V was cut back by 6 bases and J by 3 bases. The V gene's germline CDR1 is MNHNS and CDR2 SASEGT. In DNA, the CDR3 is TGTGCCAGCAGCAACGGAGCGGGAGCGGGTACAGATACGCAGTATTTT. It translates to CASSNGAGAGTDTQYF.

This clonotype was counted ten times or more. This chain joins TRBV4-1 and TRBJ2-7; D gene ambiguous. Trimming shortened V by 3 bases and J by 0 bases, and 9 bases separated the two germline ends. CDR3 length: 14 amino acids. CDR1 MGHRA and CDR2 YSYEKL come from the germline V gene. In nucleotides, the CDR3 is TGCGCCAGCAGCCAGGGCTCGAGCTCCTACGAGCAGTACTTC. As protein: CASSQGSSSYEQYF.

V usage is TRBV28 and J usage is TRBJ1-5; 7 positions match TRBD1. This CDR3 is built from 15 residues. Trimming removed 5 bases from V and 6 bases from J; junction bases left unmatched: 10. Germline assignment: CDR1 MDHEN and CDR2 SYDVKM. The CDR3 DNA is TGTGCCAGCAGTCCGATGACAGGGAAGGCTCAGCCCCAGCATTTT. This encodes CASSPMTGKAQPQHF.

This clonotype was found a few times. The V call is TRBV19, the J call TRBJ1-1; no reliable D call. From germline, CDR1 is LNHDA and CDR2 SQIVND (reference sequence). The V end lost 7 bases, the J end lost 1 base, and 7 bases lay between the germline ends. This CDR3 region has 12 residues. The chain's CDR3 is CASIRPNTEAFF. The DNA of the CDR3 is TGTGCCAGTATTCGGCCGAACACTGAAGCTTTCTTT.

At least ten counts were recorded for this clonotype. The genes are TRBV5-5 and TRBJ1-6; no reliable D call. This CDR3 has 17 amino acids. Germline CDR1 is SGHKS and CDR2 is YYEKEE (reference sequence). V dropped 0 bases and J dropped 11 bases, with 21 bases sitting between them. CDR3 region: CASSLAEQSVNEPPLHF. In nucleotides, the CDR3 is TGTGCCAGCAGCTTGGCCGAACAGAGCGTGAACGAACCACCCCTCCACTTT.

This chain uses TRBV12-3 or TRBV12-4 with TRBJ2-2; D assignment may be TRBD1 or TRBD2 (5 bases each). Trimming took off 6 bases at V and 7 bases at J, with 18 bases between the two ends. This CDR3 contains 15 residues. The CDR3 bases are TGTGCCAGCAGCCGAGGGTGGGGGTCACGCGGGGAGCTGTTTTTT. This translates into CASSRGWGSRGELFF.

This clonotype showed up many times. This sequence joins TRBV5-1 and TRBJ2-1; perhaps TRBD2 as D (6 bases). The germline V and J ends were trimmed by 1 base and 3 bases, with 11 bases remaining between them. The germline gives CDR1 SGHRS, CDR2 YFSETQ. The CDR3 runs 15 residues. The CDR3 bases are TGCGCCAGCAGCTTGAGCCGCGGGGACTACAATGAGCAGTTCTTC. It translates to CASSLSRGDYNEQFF.

This clonotype was detected a few times. This chain connects TRBV5-1 to TRBJ1-1; 7 bases fit TRBD1. The CDR3 consists of 15 residues. V trimming: 6 bases; J trimming: 4 bases; junction bases outside the gene matches: 12. Looked up from germline, CDR1 is SGHRS and CDR2 is YFSETQ. The CDR3 loop reads CASTYEGARSTEAFF. CDR3 coding DNA: TGCGCCAGCACCTACGAGGGGGCACGGAGCACTGAAGCTTTCTTT.

This clonotype was counted at least ten times. The chain recombines TRBV6-5 with TRBJ1-3, with unresolved D. CDR3 length: 16 residues. The germline gives CDR1 MNHEY, CDR2 SVGAGI. Trimming stripped 1 base from V and 0 bases from J, with 10 bases between. CDR3 in DNA: TGTGCCAGCAGTTACTTACCGACTGTCTCTGGAAACACCATATATTTT. This gives the protein CASSYLPTVSGNTIYF.

The chain couples TRBV6-1 to TRBJ1-1, with 12 bases lining up with TRBD1. The length of the CDR3 is 15 residues. Germline V gene sequence: CDR1 MNHNS, CDR2 SASEGT. V gave up 4 bases and J gave up 3 bases; unmatched junction bases: 3. CDR3 bases: TGTGCCAGCAGTGGGGGGACAGGGGGCCACACTGAAGCTTTCTTT. Protein sequence: CASSGGTGGHTEAFF.

In its sample, this clonotype was seen a few times. This chain uses TRBV7-3 with TRBJ2-1; 13 bases are a match to TRBD2. Germline V gene sequence: CDR1 SGHTA, CDR2 FQGTGA. Trimming took 6 bases from V and 6 from J; bases not matched to a gene: 5. The CDR3 is 15 residues long. As DNA, the CDR3 is TGTGCCAGCAGTCCCGGGACTAGCGGGATCAATGAGCAGTTCTTC. It specifies CASSPGTSGINEQFF.

With respect to this clonotype: This clone may be a read error of a much larger clone one base away. This sequence joins TRBV6-4 and TRBJ2-3, with 9 bases aligning to TRBD2. CDR1 and CDR2 (germline): MRHNA, SNTAGT. The CDR3 covers 15 residues. With 0 bases clipped from V and 4 bases from J, the junction kept 2 bases outside the gene matches. The CDR3 bases are TGTGCCAGCAGTGACTCGCGGGGGGGCCCAGATACGCAGTATTTT. It encodes CASSDSRGGPDTQYF.

CDR3 nucleotide sequence: TGCGCCAGCAGCCTGAGGCCCCACCCTCAGGGAGAAGATGAAAAACTGTTTTTT. This sequence encodes CASSLRPHPQGEDEKLFF. The chain has TRBV4-1 and TRBJ1-4, with D possibly matching TRBD1 (5 bases). The CDR3 covers 18 residues. The V end lost 4 bases, the J end lost 6 bases, and 24 bases lay between the germline ends. From germline, CDR1 is MGHRA and CDR2 YSYEKL.

This clonotype was counted many times. The gene calls are TRBV7-2 and TRBJ2-1; D is perhaps TRBD1 (5 bases). CDR3 length: 13 amino acids. The germline gives CDR1 SGHTA, CDR2 FQGNSA. The V and J ends lost 3 bases and 7 bases respectively, with 10 bases between them. This CDR3 is CASSFTPGNEQFF. DNA of the CDR3: TGTGCCAGCAGCTTTACTCCAGGGAATGAGCAGTTCTTC.

This clonotype was detected a few times. The V call is TRBV11-1, the J call TRBJ2-4, with 9 bases identical to TRBD2. Germline values: CDR1 SGHAT, CDR2 FQDESV (reference sequence). CDR3 length: 18 amino acids. The V gene end was trimmed by 4 bases and the J gene end by 0 bases; junction bases not matched to a gene: 10. DNA of the CDR3: TGTGCCAGCAGCTCCTCGCTTAGCGGGAGCGTAGCCAAAAACATTCAGTACTTC. Its protein product is CASSSSLSGSVAKNIQYF.